The rows below give T cell receptor beta chains drawn from one sample of a study of cytomegalovirus exposure and HLA in healthy donors. Here immunoSEQ multiplex PCR was the method, and the copy in TCRdb shows in-frame clones only, minus some. Counted here are roughly 120,000 clones, roughly 70% occurring once; the ten biggest clones make up 1.5% to 2%. Input material: PBMCs. Source of these receptors: a woman between 18 and 29 years old in good health and CMV-seronegative. CDR3s include the opening cysteine and the closing phenylalanine or tryptophan. The D gene is left open where the match is weak. Clone size is stated in some rows and not others, as once, few, many or a class when expanded.

d_call,v_call,cdr3_length,j_call,clone_size,cdr3_nt,cdr3_aa
.,TRBV5-6,12,TRBJ2-1,.,TGTGCCAGCAGCGTCGGACAGTTTCAGGAGTTCTTC,CASSVGQFQEFF
TRBD1,TRBV5-1,13,TRBJ2-7,.,TGCGCCAGCAGCTTGGAAGGGGGCTGGGAGCAGTACTTC,CASSLEGGWEQYF
TRBD2,TRBV4-1,19,TRBJ2-1,.,TGCGCCAGCAGCCAAGAAGATAGCGGGGGGGCCGGCGGCAGCAATGAGCAGTTCTTC,CASSQEDSGGAGGSNEQFF
.,TRBV4-1,16,TRBJ2-7,.,TGCGCCAGCAGCCAAGTTTTCAGCAGGGTATTAAGGGAGCAGTACTTC,CASSQVFSRVLREQYF
.,TRBV19,15,TRBJ1-6,.,TGTGCCAGTAGCCAGGATTTCTCCTATAATTCACCCCTCCACTTT,CASSQDFSYNSPLHF
.,TRBV11-1,14,TRBJ2-2,few,TGTGCCAGCAACCCGGGACAGAACACCGGGGAGCTGTTTTTT,CASNPGQNTGELFF
.,TRBV2,16,TRBJ1-1,.,TGTGCCAGCACTGGGGGCCAGGGCCTAATGAACACTGAAGCTTTCTTT,CASTGGQGLMNTEAFF
TRBD1,TRBV5-1,14,TRBJ1-4,few,TGCGCCAGCAAAAGACAGGGGCCTAATGAAAAACTGTTTTTT,CASKRQGPNEKLFF
.,TRBV5-6,12,TRBJ1-1,few,TGTGCCAGCAGCTATGTGGACAGTGAAGCTTTCTTT,CASSYVDSEAFF
.,TRBV6-1,14,TRBJ2-2,.,TGTGCCAGCAGTGAGGGGGGTTATTCCGGGGAGCTGTTTTTT,CASSEGGYSGELFF
TRBD2,TRBV7-6,14,TRBJ2-1,.,TGTGCCAGCAGCTTCGGGGGGGCCTTTAATGAGCAGTTCTTC,CASSFGGAFNEQFF
TRBD2,TRBV7-9,14,TRBJ2-4,.,TGTGCCAGCAGCTCTAGCGGGGGGCCGGACATTCAGTACTTC,CASSSSGGPDIQYF
.,TRBV2,13,TRBJ1-5,.,TGTGCCAGCGGACAGATGGATAATCAGCCCCAGCATTTT,CASGQMDNQPQHF
TRBD1,TRBV25-1,15,TRBJ1-2,.,TGTGCCAGCAGTGTCTTGACAGGGGGGATAGGGGGCTACACCTTC,CASSVLTGGIGGYTF
.,TRBV5-6,16,TRBJ1-1,.,TGTGCCAGCAGCTTGAACGGGGGGGCAATGAACACTGAAGCTTTCTTT,CASSLNGGAMNTEAFF
TRBD1,TRBV5-1,14,TRBJ1-4,.,TGCGCCAGCAGATCCGGGACAGTTAATGAAAAACTGTTTTTT,CASRSGTVNEKLFF
TRBD1,TRBV28,16,TRBJ1-6,.,TGTGCCAGCGGCAGTTTAGGGGGGGACAGGGGTTCACCCCTCCACTTT,CASGSLGGDRGSPLHF
.,TRBV18,16,TRBJ1-5,.,TGTGCCAGCTCACGGGACCGCGGGAAAAGCAATCAGCCCCAGCATTTT,CASSRDRGKSNQPQHF
TRBD1,TRBV28,17,TRBJ1-3,few,TGTGCCAGCAGTTCCCATTACACAGGGGTAAGAGGAAACACCATATATTTT,CASSSHYTGVRGNTIYF
.,TRBV25-1,12,TRBJ1-5,.,TGTGCCAGCAGTGAATCAGGGGTGACCCAGCATTTT,CASSESGVTQHF
.,TRBV9,15,TRBJ1-1,.,TGTGCCAGCAGCCCAAAAGGGGTGCCCGACACTGAAGCTTTCTTT,CASSPKGVPDTEAFF
.,TRBV5-4,16,TRBJ1-5,.,TGTGCCAGCAGCTTGGGAGGGAGTACCTCCAATCAGCCCCAGCATTTT,CASSLGGSTSNQPQHF